These T cell receptor beta chains were read from a single sample in a study of somatic mutations in cytotoxic T cells in rheumatoid arthritis. Measured with immunoSEQ multiplex PCR; TCRdb has only the in-frame clones, and not every one. The repertoire has roughly 4,200 clones, 80% to 90% of them found once; the top ten carry less than 30%. The sample consisted of CD8+ T cells sorted from blood. These receptors were obtained from a woman aged 70-85 years with rheumatoid arthritis. The CDR3 runs from the conserved cysteine through the conserved F or W. A D gene is named only where the DNA matches it firmly. Size is stated for part of the rows, as once, few or many counts, or as a class when the clone is expanded.

D gene	clone size	V gene	J gene	CDR3 protein	CDR3 DNA
TRBD1	-	TRBV19	TRBJ2-5	CASGPGQRVTKETQYF	TGTGCCAGTGGACCGGGACAGAGGGTGACAAAGGAGACCCAGTACTTC
TRBD2	-	TRBV9	TRBJ2-2	CASSVPTSGESANTGELFF	TGTGCCAGCAGCGTCCCGACTAGCGGAGAGAGTGCGAACACCGGGGAGCTGTTTTTT
TRBD1	-	TRBV28	TRBJ2-7	CASNSFRTGVTIQTYEQYF	TGTGCCAGCAATTCCTTTCGGACAGGGGTCACGATCCAGACCTACGAGCAGTACTTC
TRBD1	-	TRBV7-7	TRBJ2-7	CASGPGTGSEQYF	TGTGCTAGCGGCCCCGGGACAGGGTCCGAGCAGTACTTC
TRBD1	-	TRBV5-6	TRBJ1-1	CASSLDLGGWFTEAFF	TGTGCCAGCAGCTTGGATTTAGGGGGCTGGTTCACTGAAGCTTTCTTT
-	once	TRBV6-1	TRBJ2-1	CASTGCSLNEQFF	TGTGCCAGCACCGGGTGTAGTCTGAATGAGCAGTTCTTC
-	once	TRBV5-1	TRBJ1-2	CASSLEAGWSGYTF	TGCGCCAGCAGCTTGGAAGCAGGGTGGAGTGGCTACACCTTC
-	-	TRBV7-2	TRBJ1-2	CASSPGSSPYGYTF	TGTGCCAGCAGCCCAGGGTCCAGCCCATATGGCTACACCTTC
TRBD2	-	TRBV4-1	TRBJ2-7	CASSQETSGTPGVYF	TGCGCCAGCAGCCAAGAGACTAGCGGGACCCCGGGCGTGTACTTC
-	-	TRBV9	TRBJ2-5	CASSSSGGPIKETQYF	TGTGCCAGCAGCTCATCGGGTGGCCCTATCAAGGAGACCCAGTACTTC
-	-	TRBV9	TRBJ2-7	CASSPSGDPYEQYF	TGTGCCAGCAGTCCTTCAGGGGACCCCTACGAGCAGTACTTC
TRBD1	-	TRBV5-5	TRBJ2-7	CASSLVRGRPAEQYF	TGTGCCAGCAGCTTGGTAAGGGGGCGGCCTGCCGAGCAGTACTTC
-	-	TRBV28	TRBJ1-5	CASSLPPQMGAQHF	TGTGCCAGCAGTTTACCCCCCCAGATGGGAGCCCAGCATTTT
-	-	TRBV2	TRBJ1-1	CASSELGRGSPEAFF	TGTGCCAGCAGTGAATTAGGGAGGGGGAGCCCCGAAGCTTTCTTT
TRBD2	-	TRBV6-4	TRBJ2-3	CASSDGLATDTQYF	TGTGCCAGCAGTGACGGACTAGCCACAGATACGCAGTATTTT
-	-	TRBV11-3	TRBJ2-7	CASSSTGTYEQYF	TGTGCCAGCAGCTCCACAGGGACCTACGAGCAGTACTTC
TRBD2	-	TRBV4-1	TRBJ2-1	CASSQTSGSYNEQFF	TGCGCCAGCAGCCAAACTAGCGGCTCCTACAATGAGCAGTTCTTC
-	-	TRBV5-1	TRBJ1-1	CASSLNSGGGAEAFF	TGCGCCAGCAGCTTGAATTCGGGAGGGGGAGCTGAAGCTTTCTTT
TRBD2	once	TRBV7-3	TRBJ2-1	CASSRSGSENEQFF	TGTGCCAGCAGCCGTAGCGGGAGTGAGAATGAGCAGTTCTTC
-	-	TRBV27	TRBJ2-2	CASSANLAGELFF	TGTGCCAGCAGTGCCAACTTGGCCGGGGAGCTGTTTTTT
-	-	TRBV5-1	TRBJ2-7	CASSLISSEQYF	TGCGCCAGCAGCTTGATCTCCTCCGAGCAGTACTTC
TRBD1	-	TRBV28	TRBJ1-5	CASSHYRGAVWPQHF	TGTGCCAGCAGTCACTACAGGGGAGCTGTGTGGCCCCAGCATTTT
-	-	TRBV6-1	TRBJ1-1	CASSAPEAFF	TGTGCCAGCAGCGCGCCTGAAGCTTTCTTT
TRBD1	few	TRBV19	TRBJ1-1	CASIRQGAEAFF	TGTGCCAGTATTAGACAGGGGGCTGAAGCTTTCTTT
TRBD1	-	TRBV9	TRBJ1-2	CASSPRTGANYGYTF	TGTGCCAGCAGCCCAAGGACAGGGGCTAACTATGGCTACACCTTC
-	-	TRBV5-1	TRBJ2-2	CASSFTGTGELFF	TGCGCCAGCAGCTTCACCGGGACAGGGGAGCTGTTTTTT
-	-	TRBV19	TRBJ2-7	CASSTRQGAISSYEQYF	TGTGCCAGTAGTACCCGGCAAGGGGCTATAAGCTCCTACGAGCAGTACTTC
-	-	TRBV19	TRBJ2-1	CASSIEIPPNNEQFF	TGTGCCAGTAGTATCGAGATCCCCCCCAACAATGAGCAGTTCTTC
TRBD2	-	TRBV27	TRBJ2-1	CASRGLAVTYSSYNEQFF	TGTGCCAGCAGGGGACTAGCGGTCACTTATAGTTCCTACAATGAGCAGTTCTTC
TRBD1	-	TRBV28	TRBJ2-7	CASRTVDRVYEQYF	TGTGCCAGCCGGACGGTCGACAGGGTCTACGAGCAGTACTTC
-	-	TRBV18	TRBJ2-2	CASSPSGPGTGELFF	TGTGCCAGCTCACCTAGTGGCCCGGGGACCGGGGAGCTGTTTTTT
TRBD2	-	TRBV7-2	TRBJ2-7	CASSLRLAPTYEQYF	TGTGCCAGCAGCTTAAGACTAGCCCCAACCTACGAGCAGTACTTC
TRBD2	-	TRBV27	TRBJ2-1	CASSLSPESGRREFF	TGTGCCAGCAGTTTATCCCCCGAGAGCGGGAGGAGGGAGTTCTTC
TRBD2	-	TRBV28	TRBJ2-3	CASSPAWGGGTDTQYF	TGTGCCAGCAGTCCCGCTTGGGGAGGGGGCACAGATACGCAGTATTTT
TRBD1	few	TRBV19	TRBJ2-1	CASRVTGGDYNEQFF	TGTGCCAGTAGGGTGACAGGGGGTGACTACAATGAGCAGTTCTTC
-	-	TRBV5-6	TRBJ2-7	CASSFPSSYEQYF	TGTGCCAGCAGCTTCCCCTCCTCCTACGAGCAGTACTTC
-	-	TRBV9	TRBJ1-2	CASSVGREETTLNYGYTF	TGTGCCAGCAGCGTAGGCAGGGAGGAAACTACGCTTAACTATGGCTACACCTTC
-	once	TRBV7-9	TRBJ1-3	CASSLARGISSGNTIYF	TGTGCCAGCAGCTTAGCAAGGGGGATTAGCTCTGGAAACACCATATATTTT
-	-	TRBV2	TRBJ1-5	CASSEPQAGGSNQPQHF	TGTGCCAGCAGTGAACCACAGGCTGGAGGGTCGAATCAGCCCCAGCATTTT
TRBD2	-	TRBV14	TRBJ2-1	CASSQDRGLAVYNEQFF	TGTGCCAGCAGCCAAGATAGAGGACTAGCGGTCTACAATGAGCAGTTCTTC